The TCR beta chain under discussion was sequenced for a study of T cells after yellow fever vaccination. As for the study in general: Fractions containing few cells were prepared with SMART-Seq v4 Ultra Low Input.

This CDR3 comprises 11 residues. V was clipped by 5 bases and J by 5 bases, with 7 bases between them. Germline V gives CDR1 SGHVS, CDR2 FNYEAQ. Making TCR cDNA involved 5'RACE template switching, which added UMIs and a universal primer site. TCRdb re-called the 5' RACE reads with MiXCR, one entry per CDR3 protein. The sample comprises 400,000 or so distinct CDR3 sequences, 15% to 20% of which are singletons, and 18% rests with the top ten. The specimen comprised PBMCs, sampled before the yellow fever booster vaccination. This clonotype originated in a man between 18 and 29 years old who received the YFV17D yellow fever vaccine. V and J are TRBV7-6 and TRBJ2-7; D not resolved. The CDR3 is CASSLAHEQYV. DNA of the CDR3: TGTGCCAGCAGCCTCGCCCACGAGCAGTACGTC.